A single sample gave rise to the 5 T cell receptor beta chains below, sequenced in a study of T-cell reconstitution after alpha-beta-depleted transplantation in children. A library of TCRbeta sequences, prepared with unique molecular identifiers, was generated. Each CDR3 protein is one row after TCRdb ran MiXCR on the PCR reads. The sample consists of nearly 400,000 distinct CDR3 sequences, roughly 22% of them appearing once. The input for sequencing was PBMCs from the stem cell graft donor, taken from the stem cell graft. These receptors were taken from a human donor who donated a stem cell graft to a child with acute myeloid leukemia.

CDR3: CASSSPRGQGAYEQYF. As DNA, the CDR3 is TGTGCCAGCAGCTCTCCTCGGGGACAGGGGGCTTACGAGCAGTACTTC. The J gene is TRBJ2-7, the V gene TRBV11-2, with TRBD1 matching over 12 bases. This CDR3 comprises 16 residues. V lost 4 bases and J lost 4; bases outside the gene matches: 8. Germline CDR1 is SGHAT and CDR2 is FQNNGV.

This clonotype appeared a few times. The chain uses TRBV20-1 and TRBJ2-1, with D possibly called TRBD1 or TRBD2 (7 bases each). Germline V gene sequence: CDR1 DFQATT, CDR2 SNEGSKA (reference sequence). This CDR3 comprises 13 residues. Trimming removed 0 bases at V and 10 bases at J, with 13 bases between. The CDR3 DNA sequence: TGCAGTGCTAGAGACGGCAGGGGGGGGGAGCAGTTCTTC. It codes for CSARDGRGGEQFF.

This clonotype was detected only a few times. The gene calls are TRBV7-2 and TRBJ2-5, with TRBD1 as a possible D gene (6 bases). Trimming removed 1 base at V and 2 bases at J, with 11 bases between. This CDR3 comprises 15 residues. Germline assignment: CDR1 SGHTA and CDR2 FQGNSA. CDR3 residues: CASSLGGRGQETQYF. The DNA of the CDR3 is TGTGCCAGCAGCTTAGGGGGCAGGGGTCAAGAGACCCAGTACTTC. The complete variable domain, with remaining parts taken from reference TRBV7-2 and TRBJ2-5, reads GAGVSQSPSNKVTEKGKDVELRCDPISGHTALYWYRQSLGQGLEFLIYFQGNSAPDKSGLPSDRFSAERTGGSVSTLTIQRTQQEDSAVYLCASSLGGRGQETQYFGPGTRLLVL.

The sample holds many counts of this clonotype. The chain carries TRBV7-3 and TRBJ2-3; D unclear. The V end lost 4 bases, the J end lost 0 bases, and 8 bases lay between the germline ends. Germline CDR1 is SGHTA and CDR2 is FQGTGA. The CDR3 is 14 residues long. CDR3 sequence reads: CASSWRESTDTQYF. The CDR3 coding sequence is TGTGCCAGCAGCTGGAGAGAGAGCACAGATACGCAGTATTTT. Combining the CDR3 with reference TRBV7-3 and TRBJ2-3 gives the whole variable domain GAGVSQTPSNKVTEKGKYVELRCDPISGHTALYWYRQSLGQGPEFLIYFQGTGAADDSGLPNDRFFAVRPEGSVSTLKIQRTERGDSAVYLCASSWRESTDTQYFGPGTRLTVL.

This clonotype was found many times. This chain joins TRBV6-5 and TRBJ1-1; D is unresolved. The germline CDR1 and CDR2 sequences are MNHEY and SVGAGI. The V gene lost 0 bases and the J gene lost 5 bases, with 1 base spanning the gap. The CDR3 has 11 amino acids. The chain's CDR3 is CASSYSTEAFF. CDR3 bases: TGTGCCAGCAGTTACTCGACTGAAGCTTTCTTT.